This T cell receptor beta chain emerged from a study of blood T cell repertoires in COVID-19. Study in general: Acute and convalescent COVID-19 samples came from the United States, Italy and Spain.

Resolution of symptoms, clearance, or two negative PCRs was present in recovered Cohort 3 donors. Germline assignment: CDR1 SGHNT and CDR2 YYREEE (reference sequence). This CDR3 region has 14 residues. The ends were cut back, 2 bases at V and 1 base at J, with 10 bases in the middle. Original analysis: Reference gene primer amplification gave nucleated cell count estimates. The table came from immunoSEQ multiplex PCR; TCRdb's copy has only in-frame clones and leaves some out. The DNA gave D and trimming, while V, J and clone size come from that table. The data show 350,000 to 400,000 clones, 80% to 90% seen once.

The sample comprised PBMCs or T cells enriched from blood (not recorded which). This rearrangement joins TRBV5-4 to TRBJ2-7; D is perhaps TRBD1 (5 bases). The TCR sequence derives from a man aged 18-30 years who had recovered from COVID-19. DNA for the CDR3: TGTGCCAGCAGCTTAAGGGGCAGGTCCTACGAGCAGTACTTC. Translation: CASSLRGRSYEQYF. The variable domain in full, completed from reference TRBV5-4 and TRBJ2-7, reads ETGVTQSPTHLIKTRGQQVTLRCSSQSGHNTVSWYQQALGQGPQFIFQYYREEENGRGNFPPRFSGLQFPNYSSELNVNALELDDSALYLCASSLRGRSYEQYFGPGTRLTVT.